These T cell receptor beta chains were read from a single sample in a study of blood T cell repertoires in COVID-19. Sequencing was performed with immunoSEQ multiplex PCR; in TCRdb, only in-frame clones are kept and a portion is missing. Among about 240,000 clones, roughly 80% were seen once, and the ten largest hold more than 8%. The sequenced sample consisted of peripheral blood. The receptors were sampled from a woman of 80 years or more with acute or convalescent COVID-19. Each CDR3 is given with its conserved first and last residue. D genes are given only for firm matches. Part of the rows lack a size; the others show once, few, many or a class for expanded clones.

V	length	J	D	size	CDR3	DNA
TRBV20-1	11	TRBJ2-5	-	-	CSAPPKETQYF	TGCAGTGCCCCCCCTAAAGAGACCCAGTACTTC
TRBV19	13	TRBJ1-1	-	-	CASSATANTEAFF	TGTGCCAGTAGTGCTACAGCGAACACTGAAGCTTTCTTT
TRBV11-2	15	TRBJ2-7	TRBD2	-	CASSGGGSSYYEQYF	TGTGCCAGCAGCGGCGGGGGGTCCTCCTACTACGAGCAGTACTTC
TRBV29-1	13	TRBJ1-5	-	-	CSVGQGTNQPQHF	TGCAGCGTAGGGCAGGGAACGAATCAGCCCCAGCATTTT
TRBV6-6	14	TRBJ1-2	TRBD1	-	CASSYRSRQGGYTF	TGTGCCAGCAGTTACCGCTCCAGACAGGGTGGCTACACCTTC
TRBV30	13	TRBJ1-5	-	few	CAWSFSPDQPQHF	TGTGCCTGGTCTTTCTCCCCCGATCAGCCCCAGCATTTT
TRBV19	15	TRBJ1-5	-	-	CASSIGAASNQPQHF	TGTGCCAGTAGTATAGGGGCCGCGAGCAATCAGCCCCAGCATTTT
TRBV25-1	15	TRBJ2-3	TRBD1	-	CASSDLGQGADTQYF	TGTGCCAGCAGTGACCTAGGACAGGGCGCAGATACGCAGTATTTT
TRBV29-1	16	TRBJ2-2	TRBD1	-	CSVLGTGGRDAGELFF	TGCAGCGTCCTCGGGACAGGGGGCAGGGACGCCGGGGAGCTGTTTTTT
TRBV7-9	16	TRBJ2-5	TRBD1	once	CASSLRTGGSRETQYF	TGTGCCAGCAGCCTAAGGACAGGGGGCTCTCGAGAGACCCAGTACTTC
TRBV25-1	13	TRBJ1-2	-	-	CASSAAGNYGYTF	TGTGCCAGCAGTGCTGCGGGGAACTATGGCTACACCTTC
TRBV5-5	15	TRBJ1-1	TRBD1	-	CASSLAGTGNTEAFF	TGTGCCAGCAGCTTGGCCGGGACAGGGAACACTGAAGCTTTCTTT
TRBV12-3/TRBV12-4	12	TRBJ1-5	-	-	CASNRDDQPQHF	TGTGCCAGTAACAGGGACGATCAGCCCCAGCATTTT
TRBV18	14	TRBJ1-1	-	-	CASSARVQNTEAFF	TGTGCCAGCTCAGCCCGGGTCCAGAACACTGAAGCTTTCTTT
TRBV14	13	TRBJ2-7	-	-	CASSQAIGGEQYF	TGTGCCAGCAGCCAAGCAATAGGAGGCGAGCAGTACTTC
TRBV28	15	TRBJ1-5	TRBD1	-	CASSSITGVHQPQHF	TGTGCCAGCAGTTCAATAACAGGGGTTCATCAGCCCCAGCATTTT
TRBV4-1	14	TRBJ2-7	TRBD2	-	CASSQGTSSYEQYF	TGCGCCAGCAGCCAAGGGACTAGCTCCTACGAGCAGTACTTC
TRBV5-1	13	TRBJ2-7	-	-	CASSSTGSYEQYF	TGCGCCAGCAGCTCTACAGGTTCCTACGAGCAGTACTTC
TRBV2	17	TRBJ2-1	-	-	CASRPGTQSRSGNEQFF	TGTGCCAGCAGACCCGGGACACAATCTCGATCGGGCAATGAGCAGTTCTTC
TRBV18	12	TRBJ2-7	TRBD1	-	CASSLQGYEQYF	TGTGCCAGCTCACTACAGGGGTACGAGCAGTACTTC
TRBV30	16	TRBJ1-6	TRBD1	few	CAWSVQGGFGNSPLHF	TGTGCCTGGAGTGTACAAGGGGGCTTTGGGAATTCACCCCTCCACTTT
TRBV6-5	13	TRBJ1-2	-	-	CASRRRGGYGYTF	TGTGCCAGCAGGAGAAGGGGAGGGTATGGCTACACCTTC
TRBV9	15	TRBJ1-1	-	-	CASSVGGRVGTEAFF	TGTGCCAGCAGCGTAGGGGGCAGGGTAGGGACTGAAGCTTTCTTT
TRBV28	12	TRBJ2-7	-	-	CASSFLLAEQYF	TGTGCCAGCAGTTTCCTCCTAGCCGAGCAGTACTTC
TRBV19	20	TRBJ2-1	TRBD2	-	CASTDPARAGGPSSYNEQFF	TGTGCCAGTACCGATCCCGCTAGGGCGGGGGGACCGAGCTCCTACAATGAGCAGTTCTTC
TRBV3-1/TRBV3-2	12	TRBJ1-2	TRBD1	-	CASRDRAYGYTF	TGTGCCAGCCGTGACAGGGCGTATGGCTACACCTTC
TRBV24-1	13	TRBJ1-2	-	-	CATSDVLERGYTF	TGTGCCACCAGTGATGTCCTTGAGAGGGGCTACACCTTC
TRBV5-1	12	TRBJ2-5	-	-	CASSSTGPTQYF	TGCGCCAGCAGCTCGACAGGACCGACCCAGTACTTC
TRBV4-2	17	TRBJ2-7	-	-	CASSQGMLASSSYEQYF	TGTGCCAGCAGCCAAGGCATGCTAGCGTCCAGCTCCTACGAGCAGTACTTC
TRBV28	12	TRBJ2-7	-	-	CASSSYYDSAYF	TGTGCCAGCAGTTCCTACTATGACAGCGCGTACTTC
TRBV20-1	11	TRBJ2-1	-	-	CSATGRDEQFF	TGCAGCGCCACAGGTCGGGATGAGCAGTTCTTC
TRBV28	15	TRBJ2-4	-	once	CASRSQTIAKNIQYF	TGTGCCAGCAGGTCACAAACCATAGCCAAAAACATTCAGTACTTC
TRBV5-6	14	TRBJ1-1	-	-	CASSLDRTRPGAFF	TGTGCCAGCAGCTTGGACAGGACCCGACCTGGGGCTTTCTTT
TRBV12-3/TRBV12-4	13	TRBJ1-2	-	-	CASSLRERRGYTF	TGTGCCAGCAGTTTAAGGGAGAGGCGCGGCTACACCTTC
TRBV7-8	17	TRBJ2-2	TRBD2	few	CASSFSSGGINTGELFF	TGTGCCAGCAGCTTTAGTAGCGGGGGGATAAACACCGGGGAGCTGTTTTTT
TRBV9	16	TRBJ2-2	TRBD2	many	CASSVEVAGTTGELFF	TGTGCCAGCAGCGTAGAGGTAGCGGGGACTACCGGGGAGCTGTTTTTT
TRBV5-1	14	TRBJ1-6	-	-	CASSWAGGDQPLHF	TGCGCCAGCAGCTGGGCCGGGGGGGACCAACCCCTCCACTTT
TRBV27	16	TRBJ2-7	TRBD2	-	CASSLSYGTSSYEQYF	TGTGCCAGCAGTTTATCGTACGGGACTAGCTCCTACGAGCAGTACTTC
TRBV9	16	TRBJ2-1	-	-	CASSGYRVNFEGEQFF	TGTGCCAGCAGCGGCTACAGGGTTAACTTCGAAGGTGAGCAGTTCTTC
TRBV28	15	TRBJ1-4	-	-	CASSSQQGSNEKLFF	TGTGCCAGCAGTTCCCAACAGGGCAGTAATGAAAAACTGTTTTTT
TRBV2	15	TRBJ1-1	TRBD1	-	CASSDPDRENTEAFF	TGTGCCAGCAGTGACCCCGACAGGGAGAACACTGAAGCTTTCTTT
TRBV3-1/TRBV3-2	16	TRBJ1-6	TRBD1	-	CASSQGGGAFNSPLHF	TGTGCCAGCAGCCAAGGAGGGGGCGCTTTTAATTCACCCCTCCACTTT
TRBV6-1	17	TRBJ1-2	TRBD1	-	CASSEATGATRSGGYTF	TGTGCCAGCAGTGAAGCGACAGGGGCTACCCGATCGGGTGGCTACACCTTC
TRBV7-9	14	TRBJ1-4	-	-	CASSLVRGNEKLFF	TGTGCCAGCAGCTTAGTCAGGGGAAATGAAAAACTGTTTTTT
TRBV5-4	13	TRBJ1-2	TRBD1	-	CASSLRGTDGYTF	TGTGCCAGCAGCTTGAGGGGGACAGATGGCTACACCTTC
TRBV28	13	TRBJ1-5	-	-	CASSLGVGQPQHF	TGTGCCAGCAGTTTAGGAGTCGGCCAGCCCCAGCATTTT
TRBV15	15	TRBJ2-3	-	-	CATNPLGARPDTQYF	TGTGCCACCAACCCGTTAGGGGCTAGACCAGATACGCAGTATTTT
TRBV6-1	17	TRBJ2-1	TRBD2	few	CASSAATRRGVNNEQFF	TGTGCCAGCAGTGCTGCCACTAGACGGGGGGTAAACAATGAGCAGTTCTTC
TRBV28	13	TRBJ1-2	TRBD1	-	CASSLDRDYGYTF	TGTGCCAGCAGTCTCGACAGGGACTATGGCTACACCTTC
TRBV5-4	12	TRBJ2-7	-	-	CASSLSPREQYF	TGTGCCAGCAGCCTATCTCCTCGGGAGCAGTACTTC
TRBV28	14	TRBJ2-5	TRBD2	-	CASSLPSGGETQYF	TGTGCCAGCAGTTTGCCCTCGGGGGGGGAGACCCAGTACTTC
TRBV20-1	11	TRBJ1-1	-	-	CSASFGVEAFF	TGCAGTGCTAGCTTCGGGGTTGAAGCTTTCTTT